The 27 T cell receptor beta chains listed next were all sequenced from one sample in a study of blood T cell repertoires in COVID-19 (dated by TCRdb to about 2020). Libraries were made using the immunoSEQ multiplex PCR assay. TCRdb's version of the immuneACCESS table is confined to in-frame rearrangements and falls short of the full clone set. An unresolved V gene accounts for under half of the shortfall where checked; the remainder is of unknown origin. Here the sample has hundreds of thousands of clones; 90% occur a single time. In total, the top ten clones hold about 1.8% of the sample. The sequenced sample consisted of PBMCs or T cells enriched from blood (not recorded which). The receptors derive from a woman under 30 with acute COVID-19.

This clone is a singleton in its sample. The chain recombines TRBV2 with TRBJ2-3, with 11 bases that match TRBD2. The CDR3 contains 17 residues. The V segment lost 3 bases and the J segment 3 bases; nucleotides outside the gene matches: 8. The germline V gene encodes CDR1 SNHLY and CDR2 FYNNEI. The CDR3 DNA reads TGTGCCAGCAGTGAGAGGGCTAGCGGGAGGAGGACAGATACGCAGTATTTT. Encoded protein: CASSERASGRRTDTQYF.

CDR3 nucleotide sequence: TGTGCCAGCAGTTTATCGGTACAGGGGGAAGCTTTCTTT. This translates into CASSLSVQGEAFF. V is TRBV27 and J is TRBJ1-1; 7 bases agree with TRBD1. The length of the CDR3 is 13 residues. V dropped 0 bases and J dropped 8; count of bases not matched to a gene: 3. Germline V gene sequence: CDR1 MNHEY, CDR2 SMNVEV (reference sequence).

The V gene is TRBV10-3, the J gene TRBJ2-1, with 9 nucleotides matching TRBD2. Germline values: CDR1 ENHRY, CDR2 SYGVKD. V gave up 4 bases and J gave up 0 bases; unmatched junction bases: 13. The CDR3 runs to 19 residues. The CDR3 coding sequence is TGTGCCATCAGTGGGCCCAACTACCGACTAGCGGCCTCCTACAATGAGCAGTTCTTC. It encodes CAISGPNYRLAASYNEQFF.

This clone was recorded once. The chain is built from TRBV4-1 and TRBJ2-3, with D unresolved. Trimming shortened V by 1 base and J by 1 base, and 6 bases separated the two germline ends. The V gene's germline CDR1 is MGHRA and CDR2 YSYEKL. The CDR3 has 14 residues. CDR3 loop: CASSQVRGTDTQYF. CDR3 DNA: TGCGCCAGCAGCCAAGTGCGAGGCACAGATACGCAGTATTTT.

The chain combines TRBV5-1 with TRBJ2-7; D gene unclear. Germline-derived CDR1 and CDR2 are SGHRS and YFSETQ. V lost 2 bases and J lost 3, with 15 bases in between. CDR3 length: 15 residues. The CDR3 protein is CASSFTPGLIYEQYF. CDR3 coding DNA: TGCGCCAGCAGCTTTACACCAGGTCTGATCTACGAGCAGTACTTC. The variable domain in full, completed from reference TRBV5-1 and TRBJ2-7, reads KAGVTQTPRYLIKTRGQQVTLSCSPISGHRSVSWYQQTPGQGLQFLFEYFSETQRNKGNFPGRFSGRQFSNSRSEMNVSTLELGDSALYLCASSFTPGLIYEQYFGPGTRLTVT.

The chain's CDR3 is CASSRGSVAQSGYTF. CDR3 bases: TGTGCCAGCAGCCGGGGGAGCGTCGCCCAAAGTGGCTACACCTTC. The rearrangement links TRBV6-5 to TRBJ1-2; D is perhaps TRBD1 (5 bases). Trimming left V 6 bases short and J 7 bases short, with 21 bases between. Germline V gene data show CDR1 as MNHEY and CDR2 as SVGAGI. The CDR3 loop spans 15 amino acids.

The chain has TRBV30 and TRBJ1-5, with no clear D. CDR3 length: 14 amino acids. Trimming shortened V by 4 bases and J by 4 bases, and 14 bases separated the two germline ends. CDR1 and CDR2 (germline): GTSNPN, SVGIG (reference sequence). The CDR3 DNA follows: TGTGCCTGGAATCGTGGAGGGATGAATCAGCCCCAGCATTTT. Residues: CAWNRGGMNQPQHF.

The CDR3: CASSTGRAGTNYGYTF. The DNA of the CDR3 is TGTGCCAGCAGTACGGGGAGGGCGGGGACTAACTATGGCTACACCTTC. V and J are TRBV28 and TRBJ1-2; D is ambiguous. V lost 5 bases and J 0 bases, leaving 16 bases between the germline ends. The CDR3 is 16 residues long. Germline V gene sequence: CDR1 MDHEN, CDR2 SYDVKM.

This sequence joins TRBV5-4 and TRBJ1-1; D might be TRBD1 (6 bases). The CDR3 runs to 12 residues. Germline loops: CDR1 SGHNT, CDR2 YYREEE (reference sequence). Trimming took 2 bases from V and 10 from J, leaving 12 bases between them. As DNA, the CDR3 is TGTGCCAGCAGCTTTGACAGGCTTGTAGCTTTCTTT. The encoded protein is CASSFDRLVAFF.

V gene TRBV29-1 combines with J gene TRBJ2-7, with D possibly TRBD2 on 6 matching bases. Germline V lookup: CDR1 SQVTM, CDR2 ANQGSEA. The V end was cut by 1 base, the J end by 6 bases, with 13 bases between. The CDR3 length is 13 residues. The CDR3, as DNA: TGCAGCGTTGAAGGGGGGAGGCAGGGCGAGCAGTACTTC. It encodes CSVEGGRQGEQYF.

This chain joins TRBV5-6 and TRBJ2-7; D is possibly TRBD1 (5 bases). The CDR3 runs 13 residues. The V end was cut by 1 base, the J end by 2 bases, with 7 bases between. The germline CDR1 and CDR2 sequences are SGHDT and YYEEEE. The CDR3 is CASSLTGPYEQYF. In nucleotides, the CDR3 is TGTGCCAGCAGCTTGACAGGACCCTACGAGCAGTACTTC.

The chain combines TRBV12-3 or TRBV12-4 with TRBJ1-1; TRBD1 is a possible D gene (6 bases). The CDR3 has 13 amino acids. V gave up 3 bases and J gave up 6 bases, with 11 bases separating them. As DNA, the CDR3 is TGTGCCAGCAGTTTGGGGGGGGCCCCTGAAGCTTTCTTT. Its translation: CASSLGGAPEAFF.

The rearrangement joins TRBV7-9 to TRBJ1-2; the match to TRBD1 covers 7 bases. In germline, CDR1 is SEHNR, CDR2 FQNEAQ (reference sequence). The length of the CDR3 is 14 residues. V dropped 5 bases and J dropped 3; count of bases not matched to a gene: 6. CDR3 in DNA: TGTGCCAGCAGCGCAGCCGGGACAGACTATGGCTACACCTTC. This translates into CASSAAGTDYGYTF. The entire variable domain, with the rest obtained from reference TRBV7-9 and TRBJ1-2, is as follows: DTGVSQNPRHKITKRGQNVTFRCDPISEHNRLYWYRQTLGQGPEFLTYFQNEAQLEKSRLLSDRFSAERPKGSFSTLEIQRTEQGDSAMYLCASSAAGTDYGYTFGSGTRLTVV.

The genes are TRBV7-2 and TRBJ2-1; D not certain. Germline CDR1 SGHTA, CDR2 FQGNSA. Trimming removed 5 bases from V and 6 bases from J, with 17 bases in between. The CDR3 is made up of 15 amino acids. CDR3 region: CASSNLGSPTNEQFF. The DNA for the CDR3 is TGTGCCAGCAGCAACTTGGGCAGCCCCACCAATGAGCAGTTCTTC.

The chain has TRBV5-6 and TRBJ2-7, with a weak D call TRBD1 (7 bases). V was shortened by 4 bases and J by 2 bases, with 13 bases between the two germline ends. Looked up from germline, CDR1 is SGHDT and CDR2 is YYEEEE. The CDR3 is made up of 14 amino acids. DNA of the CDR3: TGTGCCAGCAGCCAGACAGGGACTCCCTACGAGCAGTACTTC. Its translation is CASSQTGTPYEQYF.

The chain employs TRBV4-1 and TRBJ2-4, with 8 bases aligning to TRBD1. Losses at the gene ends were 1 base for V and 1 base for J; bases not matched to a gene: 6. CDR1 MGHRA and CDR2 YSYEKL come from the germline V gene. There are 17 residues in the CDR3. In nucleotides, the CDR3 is TGCGCCAGCAGCCAAGGGGGGCAGGGGGCGGCCAAAAACATTCAGTACTTC. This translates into CASSQGGQGAAKNIQYF.

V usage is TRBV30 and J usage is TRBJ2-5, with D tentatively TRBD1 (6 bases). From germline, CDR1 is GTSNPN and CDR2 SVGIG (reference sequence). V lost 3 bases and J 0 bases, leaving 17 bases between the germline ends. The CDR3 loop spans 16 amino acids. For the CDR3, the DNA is TGTGCCTGGAGCGGGTACACAGGGCGTTACCAAGAGACCCAGTACTTC. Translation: CAWSGYTGRYQETQYF.

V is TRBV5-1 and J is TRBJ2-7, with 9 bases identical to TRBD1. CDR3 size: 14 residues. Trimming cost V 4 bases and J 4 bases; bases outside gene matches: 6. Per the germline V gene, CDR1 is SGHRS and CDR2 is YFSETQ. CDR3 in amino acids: CASSKGTGQYEQYF. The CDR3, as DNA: TGCGCCAGCAGCAAAGGGACAGGGCAGTACGAGCAGTACTTC.

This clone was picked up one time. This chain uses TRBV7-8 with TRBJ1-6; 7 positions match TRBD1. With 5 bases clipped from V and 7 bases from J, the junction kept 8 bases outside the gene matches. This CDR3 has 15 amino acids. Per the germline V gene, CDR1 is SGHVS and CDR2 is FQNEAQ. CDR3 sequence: CASSPYRGSNSPLHF. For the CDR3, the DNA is TGTGCCAGCAGCCCTTACAGGGGATCAAATTCACCCCTCCACTTT.

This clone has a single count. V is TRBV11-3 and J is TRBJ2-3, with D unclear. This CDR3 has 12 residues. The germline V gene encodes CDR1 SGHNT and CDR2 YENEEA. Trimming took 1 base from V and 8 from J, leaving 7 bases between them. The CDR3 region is CASSLGLATQYF. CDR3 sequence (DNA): TGTGCCAGCAGCTTAGGATTGGCTACGCAGTATTTT.

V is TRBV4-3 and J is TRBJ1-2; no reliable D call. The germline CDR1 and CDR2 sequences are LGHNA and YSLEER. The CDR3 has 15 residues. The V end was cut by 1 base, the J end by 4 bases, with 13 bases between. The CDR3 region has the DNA TGCGCCAGCAGCCAAGTTGCAGGCGAAACCTATGGCTACACCTTC. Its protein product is CASSQVAGETYGYTF.

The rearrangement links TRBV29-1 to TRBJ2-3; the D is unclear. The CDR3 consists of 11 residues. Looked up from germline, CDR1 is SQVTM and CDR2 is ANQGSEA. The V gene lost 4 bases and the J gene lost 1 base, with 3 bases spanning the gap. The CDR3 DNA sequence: TGCAGCGTTGTCGGCACAGATACGCAGTATTTT. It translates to CSVVGTDTQYF.

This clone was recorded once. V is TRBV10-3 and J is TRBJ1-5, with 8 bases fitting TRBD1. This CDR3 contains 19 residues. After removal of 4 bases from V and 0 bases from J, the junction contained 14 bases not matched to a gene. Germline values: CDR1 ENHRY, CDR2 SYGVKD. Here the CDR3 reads CAISGSPGQEDYSNQPQHF. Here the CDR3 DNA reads TGTGCCATCAGTGGTTCACCGGGACAGGAGGATTATAGCAATCAGCCCCAGCATTTT.

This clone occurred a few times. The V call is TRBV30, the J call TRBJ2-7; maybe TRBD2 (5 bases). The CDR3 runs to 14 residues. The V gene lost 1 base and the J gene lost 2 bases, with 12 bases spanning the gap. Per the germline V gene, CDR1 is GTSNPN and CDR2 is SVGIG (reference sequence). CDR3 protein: CAWSAPTLAYEQYF. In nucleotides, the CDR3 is TGTGCCTGGAGTGCCCCGACACTAGCCTACGAGCAGTACTTC.

CDR3 coding DNA: TGTGCCAGCAGTTTCCGGCTAGCGGGATTGGGGACAGATACGCAGTATTTT. Translated, it gives CASSFRLAGLGTDTQYF. The V gene is TRBV27, the J gene TRBJ2-3, with TRBD2 matching over 9 bases. The CDR3 length is 17 residues. The V segment lost 3 bases and the J segment 3 bases; nucleotides outside the gene matches: 10. Looked up from germline, CDR1 is MNHEY and CDR2 is SMNVEV (reference sequence).

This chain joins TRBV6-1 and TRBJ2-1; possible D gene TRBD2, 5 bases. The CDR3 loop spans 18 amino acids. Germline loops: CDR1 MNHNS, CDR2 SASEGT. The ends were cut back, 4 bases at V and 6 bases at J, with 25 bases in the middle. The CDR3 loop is CASSGVISSRTRGNEQFF. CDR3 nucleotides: TGTGCCAGCAGTGGAGTGATCTCATCGCGGACTCGAGGCAATGAGCAGTTCTTC.

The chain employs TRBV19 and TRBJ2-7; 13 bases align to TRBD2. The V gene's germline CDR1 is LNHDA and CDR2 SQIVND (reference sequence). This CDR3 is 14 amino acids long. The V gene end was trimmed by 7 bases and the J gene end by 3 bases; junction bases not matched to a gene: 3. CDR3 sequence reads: CASKRTSGSYEQYF. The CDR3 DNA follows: TGTGCCAGTAAAAGGACTAGCGGGAGCTACGAGCAGTACTTC.